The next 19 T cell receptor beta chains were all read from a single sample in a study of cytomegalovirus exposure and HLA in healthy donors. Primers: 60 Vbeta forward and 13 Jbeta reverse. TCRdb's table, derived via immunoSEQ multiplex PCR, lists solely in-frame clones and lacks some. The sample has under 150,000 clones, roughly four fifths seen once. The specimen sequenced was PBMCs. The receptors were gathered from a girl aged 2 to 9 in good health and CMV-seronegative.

The CDR3 region has the DNA TGTGCCTGGAGTGTAAGCCCACGACAGGCGAACACTGAAGCTTTCTTT. Encoded protein: CAWSVSPRQANTEAFF. The chain uses TRBV30 and TRBJ1-1; tentative D call: TRBD1 (6 bases). V dropped 0 bases and J dropped 1 base, with 15 bases sitting between them. Germline lookup yields CDR1 GTSNPN and CDR2 SVGIG (reference sequence). CDR3 length equals 16 residues. Full variable domain (missing parts from reference TRBV30 and TRBJ1-1): SQTIHQWPATLVQPVGSPLSLECTVEGTSNPNLYWYRQAAGRGLQLLFYSVGIGQISSEVPQNLSASRPQDRQFILSSKKLLLSDSGFYLCAWSVSPRQANTEAFFGQGTRLTVV.

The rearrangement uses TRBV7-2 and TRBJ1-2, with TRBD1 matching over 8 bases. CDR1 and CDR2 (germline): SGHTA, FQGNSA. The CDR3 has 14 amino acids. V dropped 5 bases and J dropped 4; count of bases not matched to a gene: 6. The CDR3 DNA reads TGTGCCAGCAGCCCGCCGGGACAGGCCTATGGCTACACCTTC. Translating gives CASSPPGQAYGYTF.

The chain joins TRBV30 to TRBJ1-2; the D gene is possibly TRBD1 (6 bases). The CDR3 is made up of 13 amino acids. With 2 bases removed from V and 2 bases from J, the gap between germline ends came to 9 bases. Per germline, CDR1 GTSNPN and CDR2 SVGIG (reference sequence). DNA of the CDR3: TGTGCCTGGAGTATTACAGGGAACTATGGCTACACCTTC. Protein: CAWSITGNYGYTF. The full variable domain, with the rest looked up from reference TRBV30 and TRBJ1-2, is SQTIHQWPATLVQPVGSPLSLECTVEGTSNPNLYWYRQAAGRGLQLLFYSVGIGQISSEVPQNLSASRPQDRQFILSSKKLLLSDSGFYLCAWSITGNYGYTFGSGTRLTVV.

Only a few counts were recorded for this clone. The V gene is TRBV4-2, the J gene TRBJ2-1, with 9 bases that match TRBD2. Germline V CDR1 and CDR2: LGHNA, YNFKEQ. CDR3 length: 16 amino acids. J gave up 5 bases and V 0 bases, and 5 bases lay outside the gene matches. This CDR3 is CASSQDKGLADNEQFF. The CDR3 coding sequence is TGTGCCAGCAGCCAAGATAAGGGACTAGCAGACAATGAGCAGTTCTTC.

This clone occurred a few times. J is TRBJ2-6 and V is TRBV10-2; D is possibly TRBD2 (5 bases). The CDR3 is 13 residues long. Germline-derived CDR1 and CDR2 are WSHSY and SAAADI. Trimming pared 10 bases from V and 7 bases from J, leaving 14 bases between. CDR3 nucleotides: TGCGCCACCCAGATCGGGGTAGCCAACGTCCTGACTTTC. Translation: CATQIGVANVLTF.

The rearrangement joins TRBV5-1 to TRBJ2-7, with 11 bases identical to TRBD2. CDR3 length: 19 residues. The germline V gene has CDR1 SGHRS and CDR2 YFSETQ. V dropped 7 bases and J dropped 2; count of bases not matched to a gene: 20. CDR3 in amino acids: CASLKAAVAGGSDPYEQYF. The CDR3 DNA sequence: TGCGCCAGCTTGAAAGCAGCGGTAGCGGGAGGGTCTGACCCCTACGAGCAGTACTTC. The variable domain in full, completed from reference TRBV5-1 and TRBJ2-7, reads KAGVTQTPRYLIKTRGQQVTLSCSPISGHRSVSWYQQTPGQGLQFLFEYFSETQRNKGNFPGRFSGRQFSNSRSEMNVSTLELGDSALYLCASLKAAVAGGSDPYEQYFGPGTRLTVT.

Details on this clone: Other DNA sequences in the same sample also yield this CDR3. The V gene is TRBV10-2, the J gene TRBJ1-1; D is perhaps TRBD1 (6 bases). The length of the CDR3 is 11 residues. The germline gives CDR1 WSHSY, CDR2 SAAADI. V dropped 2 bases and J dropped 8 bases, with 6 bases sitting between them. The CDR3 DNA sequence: TGCGCCAGCAGTGAGGGGGGCGAAGCTTTCTTT. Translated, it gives CASSEGGEAFF.

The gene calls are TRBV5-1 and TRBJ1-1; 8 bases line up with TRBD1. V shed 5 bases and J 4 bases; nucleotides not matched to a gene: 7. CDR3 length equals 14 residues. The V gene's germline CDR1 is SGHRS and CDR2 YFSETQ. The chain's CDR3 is CASSAGQGGTEAFF. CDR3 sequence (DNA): TGCGCCAGCAGTGCCGGACAGGGTGGCACTGAAGCTTTCTTT.

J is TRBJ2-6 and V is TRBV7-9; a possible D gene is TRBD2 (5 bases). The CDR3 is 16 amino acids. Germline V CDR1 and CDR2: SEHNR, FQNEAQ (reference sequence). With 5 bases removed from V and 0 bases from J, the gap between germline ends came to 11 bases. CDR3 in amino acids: CASSQAAASGANVLTF. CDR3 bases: TGTGCCAGCAGCCAAGCGGCTGCCTCTGGGGCCAACGTCCTGACTTTC. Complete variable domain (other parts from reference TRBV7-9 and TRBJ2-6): DTGVSQNPRHKITKRGQNVTFRCDPISEHNRLYWYRQTLGQGPEFLTYFQNEAQLEKSRLLSDRFSAERPKGSFSTLEIQRTEQGDSAMYLCASSQAAASGANVLTFGAGSRLTVL.

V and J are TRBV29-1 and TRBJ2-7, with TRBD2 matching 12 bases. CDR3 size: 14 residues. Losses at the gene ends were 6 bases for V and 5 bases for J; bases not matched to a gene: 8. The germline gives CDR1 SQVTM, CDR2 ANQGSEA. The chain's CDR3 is CSVRLAGDYNEQYF. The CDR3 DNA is TGCAGCGTCCGACTAGCGGGGGACTACAACGAGCAGTACTTC.

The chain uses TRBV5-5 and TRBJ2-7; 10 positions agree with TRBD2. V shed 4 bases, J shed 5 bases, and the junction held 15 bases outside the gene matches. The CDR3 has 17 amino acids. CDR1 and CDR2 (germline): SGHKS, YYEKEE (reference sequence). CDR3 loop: CASSRPLELAGRNEQYF. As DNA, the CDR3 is TGTGCCAGCAGCCGACCGCTGGAACTAGCGGGGCGTAACGAGCAGTACTTC. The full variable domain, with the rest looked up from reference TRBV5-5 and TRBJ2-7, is DAGVTQSPTHLIKTRGQQVTLRCSPISGHKSVSWYQQVLGQGPQFIFQYYEKEERGRGNFPDRFSARQFPNYSSELNVNALLLGDSALYLCASSRPLELAGRNEQYFGPGTRLTVT.

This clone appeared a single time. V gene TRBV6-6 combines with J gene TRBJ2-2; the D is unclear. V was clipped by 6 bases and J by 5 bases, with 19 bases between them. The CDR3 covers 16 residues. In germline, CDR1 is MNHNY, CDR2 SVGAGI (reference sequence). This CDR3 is CASSSRGKRGTGELFF. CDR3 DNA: TGTGCCAGCAGCTCCCGCGGAAAACGTGGAACCGGGGAGCTGTTTTTT.

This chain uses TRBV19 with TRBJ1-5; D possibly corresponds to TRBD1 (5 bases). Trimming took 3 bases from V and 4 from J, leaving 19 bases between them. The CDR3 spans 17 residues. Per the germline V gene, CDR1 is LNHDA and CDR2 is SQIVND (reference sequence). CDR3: CASSIQGARVTNQPQHF. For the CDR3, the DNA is TGTGCCAGTAGTATCCAAGGCGCCAGGGTCACAAATCAGCCCCAGCATTTT.

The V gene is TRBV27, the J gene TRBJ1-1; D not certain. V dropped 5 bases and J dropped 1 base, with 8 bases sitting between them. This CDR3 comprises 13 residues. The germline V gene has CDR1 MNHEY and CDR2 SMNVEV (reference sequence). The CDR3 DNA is TGTGCCAGCAGTCCTTTGTGGAACACTGAAGCTTTCTTT. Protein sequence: CASSPLWNTEAFF.

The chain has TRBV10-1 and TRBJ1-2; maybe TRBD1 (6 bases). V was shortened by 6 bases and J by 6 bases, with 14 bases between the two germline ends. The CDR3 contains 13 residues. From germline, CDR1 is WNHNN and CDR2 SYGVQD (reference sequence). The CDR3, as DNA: TGCGCCAGCAGCCGGGACACCGGGGATGGCTACACCTTC. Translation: CASSRDTGDGYTF.

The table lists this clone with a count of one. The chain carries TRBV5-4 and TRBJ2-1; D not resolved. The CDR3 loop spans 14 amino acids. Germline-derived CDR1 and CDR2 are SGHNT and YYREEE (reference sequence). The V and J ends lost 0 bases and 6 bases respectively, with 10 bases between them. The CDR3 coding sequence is TGTGCCAGCAGCTTGGGACTGCAATTCAATGAGCAGTTCTTC. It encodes CASSLGLQFNEQFF.

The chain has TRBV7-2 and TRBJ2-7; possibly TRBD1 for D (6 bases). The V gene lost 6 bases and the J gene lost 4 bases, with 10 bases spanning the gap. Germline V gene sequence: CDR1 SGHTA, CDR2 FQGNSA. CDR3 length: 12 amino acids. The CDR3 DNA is TGTGCCAGCAGTTTAACAGGGTACGAGCAGTACTTC. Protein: CASSLTGYEQYF.

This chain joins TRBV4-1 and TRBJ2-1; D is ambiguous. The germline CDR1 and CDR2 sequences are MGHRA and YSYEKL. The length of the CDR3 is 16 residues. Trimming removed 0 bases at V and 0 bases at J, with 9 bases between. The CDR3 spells CASSQEGTNSYNEQFF. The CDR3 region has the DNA TGCGCCAGCAGCCAAGAAGGAACTAACTCCTACAATGAGCAGTTCTTC.

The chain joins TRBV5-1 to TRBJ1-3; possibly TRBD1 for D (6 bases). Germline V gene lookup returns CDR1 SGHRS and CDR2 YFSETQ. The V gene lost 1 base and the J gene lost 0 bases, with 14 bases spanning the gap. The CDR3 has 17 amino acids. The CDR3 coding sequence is TGCGCCAGCAGCTTGAAAGGCAGGGGCTACTCTGGAAACACCATATATTTT. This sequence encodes CASSLKGRGYSGNTIYF.